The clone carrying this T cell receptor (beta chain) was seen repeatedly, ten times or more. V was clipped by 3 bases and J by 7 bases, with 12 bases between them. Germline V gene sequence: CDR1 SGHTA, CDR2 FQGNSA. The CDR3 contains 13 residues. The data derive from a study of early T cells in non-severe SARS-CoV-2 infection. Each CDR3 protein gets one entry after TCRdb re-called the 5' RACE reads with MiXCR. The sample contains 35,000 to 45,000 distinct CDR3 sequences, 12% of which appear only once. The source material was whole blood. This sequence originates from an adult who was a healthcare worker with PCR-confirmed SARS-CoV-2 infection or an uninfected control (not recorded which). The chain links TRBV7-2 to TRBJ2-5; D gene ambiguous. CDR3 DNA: TGTGCCAGCAGCTTGGCCCTTGGGTGGACCCAGTACTTC. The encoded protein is CASSLALGWTQYF.